Listed here is a single T cell receptor (beta chain). What this receptor recognizes is not known. No base quality information exists; no much larger clone differs at one position. The CDR3 goes from the cysteine to the phenylalanine over 14 residues. Solely the CDR3 DNA is kept, with 42 bases framed from the first base. After removal of 3 bases from V and 8 bases from J, the junction retains 3 bases not matched to a gene. Per the germline V gene, SGHRS is the CDR1 and YFSETQ is the CDR2. These data originate in a study of technical replicates of blood from a handful of donors (dated by TCRdb to about 2017). Library creation used the immunoSEQ multiplex PCR assay. As stored in TCRdb, this immuneACCESS dataset retains in-frame rearrangements with V and J assigned. A fraction of the clones does not appear; measured against another copy, unresolved V genes explain less than half of the discrepancy, and the remainder lacks a known reason. Within this sample are tens of thousands of clones, with roughly 92% of them counted one time only. The top ten hold over 0.3% of the sample.

The sequence joins TRBV5-1 to TRBJ1-4; the central 11 bases match TRBD1. This TCR was sampled from a human donor in good health. Sequencing was carried out using T cells isolated from PBMCs. The sequenced DNA: TGCGCCAGCAGCTGGGGACAGGGGGGGGAAAAACTGTTTTTT. It encodes CASSWGQGGEKLFF. Reference TRBV5-1 and TRBJ1-4 proteins supply the regions before and after the CDR3; the full variable domain is: KAGVTQTPRYLIKTRGQQVTLSCSPISGHRSVSWYQQTPGQGLQFLFEYFSETQRNKGNFPGRFSGRQFSNSRSEMNVSTLELGDSALYLCASSWGQGGEKLFFGSGTQLSVL.